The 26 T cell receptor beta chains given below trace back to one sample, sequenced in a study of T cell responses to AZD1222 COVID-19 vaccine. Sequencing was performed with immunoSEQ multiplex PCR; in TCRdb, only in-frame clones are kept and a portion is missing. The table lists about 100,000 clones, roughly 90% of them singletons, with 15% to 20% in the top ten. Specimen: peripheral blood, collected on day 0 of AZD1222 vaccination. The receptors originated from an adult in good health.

Here the CDR3 DNA reads TGCGCCAGCAGCCCGGACACAACCTACAATGAGCAGTTCTTC. It translates to CASSPDTTYNEQFF. V and J are TRBV5-1 and TRBJ2-1, with D perhaps TRBD1 (5 bases). Germline V gives CDR1 SGHRS, CDR2 YFSETQ. The CDR3 covers 14 residues. Trimming removed 4 bases at V and 2 bases at J, with 10 bases between.

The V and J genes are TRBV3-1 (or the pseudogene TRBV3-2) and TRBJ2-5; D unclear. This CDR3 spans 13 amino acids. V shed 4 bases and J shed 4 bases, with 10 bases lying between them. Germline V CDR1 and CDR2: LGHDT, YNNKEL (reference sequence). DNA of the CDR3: TGTGCCAGCAGCCCAGGCGTCAGAGAGACCCAGTACTTC. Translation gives CASSPGVRETQYF.

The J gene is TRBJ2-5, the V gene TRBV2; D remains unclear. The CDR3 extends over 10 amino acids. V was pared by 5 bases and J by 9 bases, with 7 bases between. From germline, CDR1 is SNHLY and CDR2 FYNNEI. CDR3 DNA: TGTGCCAGCAGTCCTAGGGCCCAGTACTTC. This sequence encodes CASSPRAQYF.

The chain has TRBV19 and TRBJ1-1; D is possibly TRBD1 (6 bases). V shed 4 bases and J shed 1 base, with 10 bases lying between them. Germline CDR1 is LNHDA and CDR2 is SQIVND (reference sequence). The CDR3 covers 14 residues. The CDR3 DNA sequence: TGTGCCAGTAGTAAACCGGGACAGAACACTGAAGCTTTCTTT. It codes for CASSKPGQNTEAFF.

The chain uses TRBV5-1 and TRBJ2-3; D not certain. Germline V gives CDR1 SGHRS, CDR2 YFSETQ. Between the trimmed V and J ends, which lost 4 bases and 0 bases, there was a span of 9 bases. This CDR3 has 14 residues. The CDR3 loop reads CASSTSTSTDTQYF. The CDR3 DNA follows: TGCGCCAGCAGCACCTCTACTAGCACAGATACGCAGTATTTT.

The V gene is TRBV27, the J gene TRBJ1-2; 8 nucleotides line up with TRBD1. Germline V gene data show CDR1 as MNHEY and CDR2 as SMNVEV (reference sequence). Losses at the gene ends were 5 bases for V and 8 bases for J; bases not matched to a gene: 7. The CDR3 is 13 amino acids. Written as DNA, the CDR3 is TGTGCCAGCAGTCCCAGGACAGGGTCGGGCTACACCTTC. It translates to CASSPRTGSGYTF.

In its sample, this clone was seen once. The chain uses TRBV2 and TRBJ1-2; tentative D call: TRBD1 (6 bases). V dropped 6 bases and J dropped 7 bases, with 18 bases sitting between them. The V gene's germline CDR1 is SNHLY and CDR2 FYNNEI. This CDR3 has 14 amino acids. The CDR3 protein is CASSGQRSGSGYTF. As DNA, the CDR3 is TGTGCCAGCAGCGGACAGCGGAGCGGTTCTGGCTACACCTTC.

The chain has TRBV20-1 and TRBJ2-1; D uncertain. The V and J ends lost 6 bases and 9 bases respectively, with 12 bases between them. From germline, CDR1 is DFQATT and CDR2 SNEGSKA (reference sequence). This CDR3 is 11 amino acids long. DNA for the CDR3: TGCAGTGCACAGAACGTTGGTGAGCAGTTCTTC. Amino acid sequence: CSAQNVGEQFF.

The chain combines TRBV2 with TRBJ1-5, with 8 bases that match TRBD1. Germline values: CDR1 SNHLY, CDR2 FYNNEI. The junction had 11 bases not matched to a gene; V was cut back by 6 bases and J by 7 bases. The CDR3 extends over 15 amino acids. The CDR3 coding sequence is TGTGCCAGCAGGGGGGGCAGGGGGCGTCGCCAGCCCCAGCATTTT. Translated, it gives CASRGGRGRRQPQHF.

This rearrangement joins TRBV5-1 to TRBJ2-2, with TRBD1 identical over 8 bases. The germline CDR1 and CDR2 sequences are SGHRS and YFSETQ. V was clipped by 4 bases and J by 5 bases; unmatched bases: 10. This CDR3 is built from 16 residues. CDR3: CASSTLGQGATGELFF. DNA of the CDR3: TGCGCCAGCAGCACTCTAGGACAGGGAGCGACCGGGGAGCTGTTTTTT.

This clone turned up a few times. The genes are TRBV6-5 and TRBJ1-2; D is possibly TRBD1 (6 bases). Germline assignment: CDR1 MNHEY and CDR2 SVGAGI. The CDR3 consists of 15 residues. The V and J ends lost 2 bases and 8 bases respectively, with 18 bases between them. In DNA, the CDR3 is TGTGCCAGCAGTTACGAAAAAACAGGGAGCTGGGGCTACACCTTC. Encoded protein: CASSYEKTGSWGYTF.

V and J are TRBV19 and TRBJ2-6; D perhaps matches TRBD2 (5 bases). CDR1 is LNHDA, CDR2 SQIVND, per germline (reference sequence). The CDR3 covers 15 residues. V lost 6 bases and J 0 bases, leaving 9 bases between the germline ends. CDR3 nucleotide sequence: TGTGCCAGTAGCCTCCGGGGCTCTGGGGCCAACGTCCTGACTTTC. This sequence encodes CASSLRGSGANVLTF. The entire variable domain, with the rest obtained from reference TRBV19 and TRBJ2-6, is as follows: DGGITQSPKYLFRKEGQNVTLSCEQNLNHDAMYWYRQDPGQGLRLIYYSQIVNDFQKGDIAEGYSVSREKKESFPLTVTSAQKNPTAFYLCASSLRGSGANVLTFGAGSRLTVL.

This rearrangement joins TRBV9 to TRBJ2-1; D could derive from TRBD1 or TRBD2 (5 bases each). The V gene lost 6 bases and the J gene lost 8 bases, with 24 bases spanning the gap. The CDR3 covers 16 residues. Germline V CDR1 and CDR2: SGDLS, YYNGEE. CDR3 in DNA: TGTGCCAGCACCAAGACAGCGACCGGCCGAGGGGATGAGCAGTTCTTC. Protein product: CASTKTATGRGDEQFF.

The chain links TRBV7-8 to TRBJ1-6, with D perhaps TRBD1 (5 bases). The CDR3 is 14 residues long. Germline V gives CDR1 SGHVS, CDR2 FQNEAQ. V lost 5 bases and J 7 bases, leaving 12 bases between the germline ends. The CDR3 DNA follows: TGTGCCAGCAGCCCCGGGGCGCGAAATTCACCCCTCCACTTT. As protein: CASSPGARNSPLHF.

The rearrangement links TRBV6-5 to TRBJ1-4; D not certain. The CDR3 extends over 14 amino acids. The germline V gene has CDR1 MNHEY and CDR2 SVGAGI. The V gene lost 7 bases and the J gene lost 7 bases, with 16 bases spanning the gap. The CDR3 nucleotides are TGTGCCAGCAATCATGGCAGAGGAGGTGAAAAACTGTTTTTT. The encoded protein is CASNHGRGGEKLFF.

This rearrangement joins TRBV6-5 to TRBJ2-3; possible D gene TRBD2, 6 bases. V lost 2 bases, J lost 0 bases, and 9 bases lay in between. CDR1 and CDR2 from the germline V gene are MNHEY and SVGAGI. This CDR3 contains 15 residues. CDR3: CASSYQLASTDTQYF. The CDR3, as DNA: TGTGCCAGCAGTTACCAACTAGCTAGCACAGATACGCAGTATTTT.

The CDR3 region is CASSFVGQGFSGNTIYF. DNA of the CDR3: TGTGCCAGCAGTTTTGTGGGACAGGGGTTCTCTGGAAACACCATATATTTT. The chain is built from TRBV28 and TRBJ1-3; 10 bases agree with TRBD1. CDR3 length: 17 amino acids. Trimming removed 3 bases from V and 0 bases from J; junction bases left unmatched: 5. Germline CDR1 and CDR2: MDHEN and SYDVKM.

CDR3 loop: CASSFRSSGRGEETQYF. DNA for the CDR3: TGCGCCAGCAGCTTTCGCTCGTCGGGGAGAGGGGAAGAGACCCAGTACTTC. The rearrangement uses TRBV5-1 and TRBJ2-5; D is tentatively TRBD1 or TRBD2 (5 bases each). The CDR3 is made up of 17 amino acids. Trimming stripped 2 bases from V and 3 bases from J, with 20 bases between. Germline V CDR1 and CDR2: SGHRS, YFSETQ.

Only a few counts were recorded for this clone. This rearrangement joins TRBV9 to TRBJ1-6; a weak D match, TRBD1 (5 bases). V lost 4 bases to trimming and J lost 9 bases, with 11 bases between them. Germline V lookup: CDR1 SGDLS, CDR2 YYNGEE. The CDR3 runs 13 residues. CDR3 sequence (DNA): TGTGCCAGCAGCAAGGAGGGGTTTTCACCCCTCCACTTT. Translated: CASSKEGFSPLHF. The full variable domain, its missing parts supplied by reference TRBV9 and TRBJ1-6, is DSGVTQTPKHLITATGQRVTLRCSPRSGDLSVYWYQQSLDQGLQFLIQYYNGEERAKGNILERFSAQQFPDLHSELNLSSLELGDSALYFCASSKEGFSPLHFGNGTRLTVT.

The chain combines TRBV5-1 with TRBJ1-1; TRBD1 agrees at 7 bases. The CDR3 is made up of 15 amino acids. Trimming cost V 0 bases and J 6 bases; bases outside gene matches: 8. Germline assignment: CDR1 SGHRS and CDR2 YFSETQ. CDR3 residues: CASSLGQGDGAEAFF. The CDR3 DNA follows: TGCGCCAGCAGCTTGGGACAGGGTGACGGCGCTGAAGCTTTCTTT.

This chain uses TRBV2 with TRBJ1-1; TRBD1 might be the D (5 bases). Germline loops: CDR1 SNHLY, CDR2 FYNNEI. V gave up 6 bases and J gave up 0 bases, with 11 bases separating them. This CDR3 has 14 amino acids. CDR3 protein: CASSVDRVNTEAFF. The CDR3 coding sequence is TGTGCCAGCAGCGTTGACAGAGTGAACACTGAAGCTTTCTTT.

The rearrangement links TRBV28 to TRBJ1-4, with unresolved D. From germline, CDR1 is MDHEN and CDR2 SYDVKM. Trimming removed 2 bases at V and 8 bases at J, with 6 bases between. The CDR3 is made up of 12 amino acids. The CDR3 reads CASSLRPEKLFF. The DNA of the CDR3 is TGTGCCAGCAGTTTACGTCCGGAAAAACTGTTTTTT.

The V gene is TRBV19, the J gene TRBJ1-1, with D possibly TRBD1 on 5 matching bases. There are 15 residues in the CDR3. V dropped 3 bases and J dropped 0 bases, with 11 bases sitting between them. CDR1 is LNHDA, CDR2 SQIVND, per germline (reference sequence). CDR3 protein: CASSIPRGLNTEAFF. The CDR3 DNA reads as TGTGCCAGTAGTATCCCCCGGGGACTGAACACTGAAGCTTTCTTT.

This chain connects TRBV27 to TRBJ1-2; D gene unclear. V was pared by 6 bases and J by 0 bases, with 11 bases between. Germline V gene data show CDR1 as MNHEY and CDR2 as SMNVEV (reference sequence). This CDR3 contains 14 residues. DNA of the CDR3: TGTGCCAGCAGAAAAAGCGGATCTAACTATGGCTACACCTTC. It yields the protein CASRKSGSNYGYTF.

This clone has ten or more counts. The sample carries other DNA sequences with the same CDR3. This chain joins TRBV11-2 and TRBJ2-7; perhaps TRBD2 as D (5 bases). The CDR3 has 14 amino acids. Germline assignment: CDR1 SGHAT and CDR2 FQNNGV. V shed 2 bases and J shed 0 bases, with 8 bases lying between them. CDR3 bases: TGTGCCAGCAGCTTATATGGGAGCTCCTACGAGCAGTACTTC. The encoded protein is CASSLYGSSYEQYF.

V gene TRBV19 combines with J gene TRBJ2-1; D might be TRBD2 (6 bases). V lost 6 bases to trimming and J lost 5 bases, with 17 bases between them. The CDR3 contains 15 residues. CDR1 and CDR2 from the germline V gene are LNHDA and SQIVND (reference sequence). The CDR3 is CASSTALGGNNEQFF. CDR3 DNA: TGTGCCAGTAGCACGGCCCTAGGAGGGAACAATGAGCAGTTCTTC. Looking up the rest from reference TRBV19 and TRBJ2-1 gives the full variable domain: DGGITQSPKYLFRKEGQNVTLSCEQNLNHDAMYWYRQDPGQGLRLIYYSQIVNDFQKGDIAEGYSVSREKKESFPLTVTSAQKNPTAFYLCASSTALGGNNEQFFGPGTRLTVL.